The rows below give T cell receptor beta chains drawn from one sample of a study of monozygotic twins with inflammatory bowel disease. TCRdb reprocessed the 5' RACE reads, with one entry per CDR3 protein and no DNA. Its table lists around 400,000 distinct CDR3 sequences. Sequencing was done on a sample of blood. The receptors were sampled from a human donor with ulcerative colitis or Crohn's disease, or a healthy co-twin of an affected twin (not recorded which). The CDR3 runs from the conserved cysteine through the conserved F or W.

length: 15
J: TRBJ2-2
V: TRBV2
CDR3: CASSERGRAPGELFF

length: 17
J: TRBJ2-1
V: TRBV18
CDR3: CASSPPVSGSSYNEQFF

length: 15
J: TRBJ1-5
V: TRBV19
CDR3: CASSSSGHSNQPQHF

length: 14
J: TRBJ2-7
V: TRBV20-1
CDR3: CSARGQEVAYEQYF

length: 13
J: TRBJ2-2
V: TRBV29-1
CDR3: CSVDTANTGELFF

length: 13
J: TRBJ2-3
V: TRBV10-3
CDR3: CAISGGDADTQYF

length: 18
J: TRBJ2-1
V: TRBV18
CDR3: CASSPRGAGQGSYNEQFF

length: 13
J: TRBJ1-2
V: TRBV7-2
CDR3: CASSLPSGLGYTF

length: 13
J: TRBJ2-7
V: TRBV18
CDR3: CASSPVSPYEQYF

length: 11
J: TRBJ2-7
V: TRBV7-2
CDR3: CASSPMLQQYF

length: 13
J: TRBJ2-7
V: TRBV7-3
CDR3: CASSSDRGAEQYF

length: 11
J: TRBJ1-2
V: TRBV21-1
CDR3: CASSKVYGYTF

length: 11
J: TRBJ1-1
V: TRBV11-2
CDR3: CASSLGYEAFF

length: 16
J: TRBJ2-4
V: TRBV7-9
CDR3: CASSLLSTWGKNIQYF

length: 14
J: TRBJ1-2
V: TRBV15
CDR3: CATSGDRGAYGYTF

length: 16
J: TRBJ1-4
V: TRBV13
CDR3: CASSPSGGQDGEKLFF

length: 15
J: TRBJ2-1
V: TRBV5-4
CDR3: CASSYEAGARDEQFF

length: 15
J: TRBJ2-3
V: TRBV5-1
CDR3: CASSWTGGDPDTQYF

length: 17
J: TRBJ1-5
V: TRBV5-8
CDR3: CASSLDLVMGGNQPQHF

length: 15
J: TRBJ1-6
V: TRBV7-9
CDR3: CASSSASSYNSPLHF

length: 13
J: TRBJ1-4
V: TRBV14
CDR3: CASRLDKNEKLFF

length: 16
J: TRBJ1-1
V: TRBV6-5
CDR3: CASSSGQSIMNTEAFF

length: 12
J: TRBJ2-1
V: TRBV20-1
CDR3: CSASGQHNEQFF

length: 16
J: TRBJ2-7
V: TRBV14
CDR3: CASSPGLAGVGYEQYF